Listed below are T cell receptor beta chains from one sample, sequenced in a study of tumor and adjacent non-tumor tissue in lung cancer. TCRdb re-derived calls from the multiplex PCR reads in MiXCR, one entry per CDR3 protein. The top ten hold 51% of the sample, which has around 82,000 distinct CDR3 sequences, approximately 78% seen once. Sequenced material: distant non-tumor lung tissue. The receptor set was obtained from a man in his sixties with non-small cell lung cancer. The conserved cysteine and the conserved F or W are not part of the CDR3 here. The D gene is left open where the match is weak.

12 . TRBJ1-1 TRBV20-1 STRSSLFGTEAF
17 . TRBJ2-6 TRBV11-2 ANSLVPKERPYGANILT
12 . TRBJ1-5 TRBV6-1 ASNGQNSNQPQH
13 . TRBJ1-5 TRBV6-5 PSSYLQGSNQHQH
12 TRBD2 TRBJ2-5 TRBV6-5 VSSDTWTAGVQY
14 . TRBJ2-5 TRBV11-2 ASISTRGGPKETQY
12 . TRBJ2-6 TRBV11-2 ASSHVSVVNVLT
10 . TRBJ1-2 TRBV7-8 ASSLAGIRYT
14 . TRBJ2-2 TRBV12-3/TRBV12-4 ARSLRAGPRTGEPF
18 . TRBJ2-3 TRBV6-1 ASLSKEAVVGALGTDTHY
12 . TRBJ2-1 TRBV20-1 IASPRRVDNEQL
13 TRBD2 TRBJ2-7 TRBV28 ASSSRSGASYVQY
14 TRBD2 TRBJ2-1 TRBV11-3 ASSLDRAGVGNEQF
12 . TRBJ1-1 TRBV5-4 ASSAMGVRAEAF
12 TRBD1 TRBJ2-1 TRBV13 ASSPTGAVAEQF
10 . TRBJ2-3 TRBV11-3 ASSLVFDTQY
12 . TRBJ2-2 TRBV7-8 ASRVDRNTGELF
12 TRBD1 TRBJ2-7 TRBV6-5 ANRTGQAMVEQY
13 . TRBJ2-3 TRBV11-3 ARSYGTSMGDTQY
16 . TRBJ1-1 TRBV4-1 ASNHPKGGGEKNTEAF
11 . TRBJ1-3 TRBV12-3/TRBV12-4 ASNPSGGNTIY
13 . TRBJ2-1 TRBV13 ASSRLWSSYNEQF
12 . TRBJ1-1 TRBV11-3 ASNLQISNTEAF
13 . TRBJ1-6 TRBV11-2 AITLGGDNNSPFH
12 . TRBJ2-4 TRBV29-1 SGEGGGVGSIQY
12 . TRBJ2-7 TRBV5-6 ASSRPDRSSVKY
17 . TRBJ2-7 TRBV15 ATSSILTSTGGVFHEQY
11 . TRBJ2-1 TRBV7-3 ASSPGGGFEQF
12 . TRBJ1-1 TRBV29-1 SADRDSINTEAF
16 . TRBJ2-2 TRBV11-3 ASSSRGAGGYGAGELF
13 TRBD2 TRBJ2-1 TRBV11-2 ASSPGTSLSNEQF
13 . TRBJ2-2 TRBV11-2 ASSAVQGLTGELF
13 . TRBJ1-4 TRBV11-1 ASSGGFSRGEKLF
11 . TRBJ2-7 TRBV20-1 SASGTGFYVQY
12 . TRBJ2-5 TRBV11-2 ASSSGSVQETQY